This passage covers 12 T cell receptor beta chains from one sample sequenced in a study of control samples from healthy donors and cancer patients. TCRdb's table, derived via immunoSEQ multiplex PCR, lists solely in-frame clones and lacks some. Seen here are 150,000 to 200,000 clones, about 94% observed once, and the top ten hold 4.1%. Sequenced material: blood. These receptors originate from a woman aged 55-69 years in good health.

The V and J genes are TRBV12-3 or TRBV12-4 and TRBJ1-3; possible D gene TRBD1, 5 bases. This CDR3 is built from 13 residues. Trimming pared 1 base from V and 8 bases from J, leaving 9 bases between. The CDR3 here is CASSLGGKDTIYF. CDR3 coding DNA: TGTGCCAGCAGTTTAGGGGGCAAAGACACCATATATTTT.

This clone was found once. The rearrangement joins TRBV5-4 to TRBJ2-5; unclear D gene. Germline loops: CDR1 SGHNT, CDR2 YYREEE (reference sequence). The CDR3 length is 12 residues. V lost 2 bases to trimming and J lost 1 base, with 3 bases between them. In nucleotides, the CDR3 is TGTGCCAGCAGCTTCCCCCAAGAGACCCAGTACTTC. Translating it yields CASSFPQETQYF.

This sequence joins TRBV28 and TRBJ2-7, with D perhaps assigned TRBD1 or TRBD2 (5 bases each). Germline V gives CDR1 MDHEN, CDR2 SYDVKM. V shed 5 bases and J shed 0 bases, with 8 bases lying between them. CDR3 length equals 13 residues. CDR3 protein: CASSLGGSYEQYF. The CDR3 DNA is TGTGCCAGCAGTCTTGGGGGCTCCTACGAGCAGTACTTC.

The chain carries TRBV14 and TRBJ1-3; D not resolved. The germline V gene encodes CDR1 SGHDN and CDR2 FVKESK. The V gene lost 0 bases and the J gene lost 2 bases, with 14 bases spanning the gap. The CDR3 has 17 amino acids. The CDR3 loop is CASSQEFTRGTGNTIYF. The CDR3 region has the DNA TGTGCCAGCAGCCAAGAGTTTACGAGAGGGACTGGAAACACCATATATTTT.

The gene calls are TRBV7-2 and TRBJ1-5; D is uncertain. Germline V gives CDR1 SGHTA, CDR2 FQGNSA. Deletions cut 6 bases from V and 5 bases from J, with 11 bases between. The CDR3 contains 13 residues. CDR3: CASSPRGDQPQHF. CDR3 nucleotides: TGTGCCAGCAGTCCCCGGGGTGATCAGCCCCAGCATTTT.

The J gene is TRBJ1-1, the V gene TRBV19; no definite D call. Trimming pared 4 bases from V and 0 bases from J, leaving 12 bases between. The CDR3 is 15 residues long. In germline, CDR1 is LNHDA, CDR2 SQIVND (reference sequence). This CDR3 is CASSTLRSLNTEAFF. CDR3 sequence (DNA): TGTGCCAGTAGTACTCTCAGGAGTCTGAACACTGAAGCTTTCTTT.

The chain joins TRBV6-5 to TRBJ2-7; 11 bases agree with TRBD2. V was clipped by 2 bases and J by 1 base; unmatched bases: 1. CDR3 length: 15 residues. CDR1 is MNHEY and CDR2 is SVGAGI in the germline V gene. In nucleotides, the CDR3 is TGTGCCAGCAGTTACAGACTAGCGGGGTCCTACGAGCAGTACTTC. Its translation: CASSYRLAGSYEQYF.

The chain recombines TRBV7-2 with TRBJ2-2; D not resolved. The CDR3 totals 12 residues. Germline assignment: CDR1 SGHTA and CDR2 FQGNSA. Trimming left V 1 base short and J 8 bases short, with 5 bases between. For the CDR3, the DNA is TGTGCCAGCAGCTTAGGTCGGGGGGAGCTGTTTTTT. This gives the protein CASSLGRGELFF.

V usage is TRBV5-1 and J usage is TRBJ1-4; possible D gene TRBD1, 5 bases. Germline V gene data show CDR1 as SGHRS and CDR2 as YFSETQ. The CDR3 is 13 amino acids. The V gene lost 7 bases and the J gene lost 7 bases, with 14 bases spanning the gap. CDR3 bases: TGCGCCAGCCAAGGAGGGGACGGTGAAAAACTGTTTTTT. Translated, it gives CASQGGDGEKLFF.

The chain links TRBV4-3 to TRBJ2-1, with D possibly TRBD2 on 6 matching bases. This CDR3 region has 15 residues. V was clipped by 8 bases and J by 0 bases, with 14 bases between them. Germline V gene sequence: CDR1 LGHNA, CDR2 YSLEER. The CDR3 protein is CASALRGSSYNEQFF. CDR3 DNA: TGCGCCAGCGCATTACGGGGGAGCTCCTACAATGAGCAGTTCTTC.

The chain joins TRBV9 to TRBJ1-5; TRBD1 agrees at 8 bases. CDR3 size: 14 residues. Unmatched junction bases numbered 5, after V lost 4 bases and J lost 5 bases. Germline V gives CDR1 SGDLS, CDR2 YYNGEE. CDR3 in amino acids: CASSMGQAYQPQHF. The CDR3 nucleotides read TGTGCCAGCAGCATGGGACAGGCCTATCAGCCCCAGCATTTT. Combining the CDR3 with reference TRBV9 and TRBJ1-5 gives the whole variable domain DSGVTQTPKHLITATGQRVTLRCSPRSGDLSVYWYQQSLDQGLQFLIQYYNGEERAKGNILERFSAQQFPDLHSELNLSSLELGDSALYFCASSMGQAYQPQHFGDGTRLSIL.

The V and J genes are TRBV7-9 and TRBJ1-2, with unresolved D. The CDR3 is made up of 15 amino acids. V lost 1 base and J 8 bases, leaving 17 bases between the germline ends. CDR1 SEHNR and CDR2 FQNEAQ come from the germline V gene (reference sequence). The CDR3, as DNA: TGTGCCAGCAGCTTAGAGGGTCCCCCCTATATGGGCTACACCTTC. Its protein product is CASSLEGPPYMGYTF.